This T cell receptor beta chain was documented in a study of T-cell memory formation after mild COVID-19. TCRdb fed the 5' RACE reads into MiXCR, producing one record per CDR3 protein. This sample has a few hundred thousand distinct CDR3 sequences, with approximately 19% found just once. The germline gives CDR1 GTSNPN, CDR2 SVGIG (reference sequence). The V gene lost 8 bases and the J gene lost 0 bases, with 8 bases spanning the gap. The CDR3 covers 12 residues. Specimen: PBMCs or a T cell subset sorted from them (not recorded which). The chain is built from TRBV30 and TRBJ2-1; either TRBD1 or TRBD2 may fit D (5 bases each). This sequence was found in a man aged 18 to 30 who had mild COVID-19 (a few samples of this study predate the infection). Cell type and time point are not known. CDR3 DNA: TGTGCCCGGGGCGGCTCCTACAATGAGCAGTTCTTC. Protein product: CARGGSYNEQFF.